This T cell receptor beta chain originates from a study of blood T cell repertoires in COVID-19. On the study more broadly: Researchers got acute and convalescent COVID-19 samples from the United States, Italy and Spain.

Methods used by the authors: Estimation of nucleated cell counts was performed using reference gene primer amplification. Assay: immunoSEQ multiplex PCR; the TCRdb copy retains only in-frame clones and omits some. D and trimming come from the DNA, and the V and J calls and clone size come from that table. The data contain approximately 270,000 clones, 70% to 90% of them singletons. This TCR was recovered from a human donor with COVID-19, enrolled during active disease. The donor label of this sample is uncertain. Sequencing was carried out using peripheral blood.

CDR3 nucleotide sequence: TGCGCCAGCAGCTTGGGGACTAGTTTGAAGGAGCAGTTCTTC. Protein product: CASSLGTSLKEQFF. This chain connects TRBV5-1 to TRBJ2-1; the match to TRBD2 covers 7 bases. CDR1 and CDR2 from the germline V gene are SGHRS and YFSETQ. The CDR3 totals 14 residues. Trimming cost V 0 bases and J 10 bases; bases outside gene matches: 7.